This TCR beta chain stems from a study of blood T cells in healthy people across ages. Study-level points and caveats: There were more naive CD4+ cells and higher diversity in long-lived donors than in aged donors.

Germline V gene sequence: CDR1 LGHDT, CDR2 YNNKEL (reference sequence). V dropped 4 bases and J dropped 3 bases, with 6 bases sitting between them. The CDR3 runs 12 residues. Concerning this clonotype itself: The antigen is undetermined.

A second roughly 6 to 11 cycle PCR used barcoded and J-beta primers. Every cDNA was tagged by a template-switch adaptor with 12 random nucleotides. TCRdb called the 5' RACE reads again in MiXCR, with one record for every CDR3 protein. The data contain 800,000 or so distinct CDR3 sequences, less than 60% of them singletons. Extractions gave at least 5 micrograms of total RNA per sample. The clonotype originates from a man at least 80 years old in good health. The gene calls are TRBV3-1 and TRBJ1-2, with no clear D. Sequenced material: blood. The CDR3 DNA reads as TGTGCCAGCAGCCGCGGATACTATGGCTACACCTTC. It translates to CASSRGYYGYTF. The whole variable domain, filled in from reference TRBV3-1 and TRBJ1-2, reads DTAVSQTPKYLVTQMGNDKSIKCEQNLGHDTMYWYKQDSKKFLKIMFSYNNKELIINETVPNRFSPKSPDKAHLNLHINSLELGDSAVYFCASSRGYYGYTFGSGTRLTVV.